Listed below are T cell receptor beta chains from one sample, sequenced in a study of cytomegalovirus exposure and HLA in healthy donors. The method was immunoSEQ multiplex PCR; TCRdb's version includes in-frame clones alone and lacks a portion of them. Of approximately 140,000 clones in the sample, roughly four fifths were seen once. The source material was PBMCs. All receptors derive from a girl aged 2 to 10 in good health and CMV-seronegative. Each CDR3 is given without its conserved first and last residue. A clone size is listed for some rows: how often the clone was seen (once, few, many), or a class if it is expanded.

clone size	V gene	J gene	CDR3 protein
NA	TRBV27	TRBJ2-3	ASSLTRGTDTQY
NA	TRBV7-9	TRBJ1-2	ASSRTGTAYGYT
NA	TRBV30	TRBJ1-1	AWMGQGNTEAF
NA	TRBV21-1	TRBJ2-7	ASSKWTSGYQGSYEQY
once	TRBV5-1	TRBJ2-7	ASSLEVSGTTGGYEQY
NA	TRBV4-1	TRBJ2-2	ASSPNRDTGELF
NA	TRBV18	TRBJ1-2	ASSPPLQGSYGYT
NA	TRBV5-4	TRBJ2-2	ASSFDVAGGPTGELF
NA	TRBV12-5	TRBJ2-7	ASGVVPPGAHEQY
NA	TRBV2	TRBJ2-1	ASSVGGQGAYNEQF
NA	TRBV5-1	TRBJ1-3	ASSFGQESSGNTIY
NA	TRBV5-4	NA	ASRLGTGIDEQY
NA	TRBV29-1	TRBJ2-3	SARAGGPPDTQY
NA	TRBV10-3	TRBJ1-1	AISEGGFTEAF
NA	TRBV9	TRBJ2-7	ASSTGTGAVEQY
NA	TRBV2	TRBJ2-5	ASSLGTQY
NA	TRBV18	TRBJ1-3	ASSPRPDRGNTIY
NA	TRBV15	TRBJ2-7	ATSLPAGYEQY
NA	TRBV5-1	TRBJ1-2	ASSLDVRRVQQSDGYT
few	TRBV27	TRBJ2-5	ASSLSGSSGSPYETQY
NA	TRBV10-3	TRBJ1-2	AISDPGGVGYT
NA	TRBV2	TRBJ2-1	ASSDSLAGVAMSSYNEQF
NA	TRBV6-5	TRBJ1-1	ASSYSSGLHQGAF
NA	TRBV15	TRBJ1-5	ATSRGTGDGGSNQPQH
NA	TRBV5-4	TRBJ2-5	ASSSGGAGVETQY
NA	TRBV7-2	TRBJ1-6	ASSSEGGSNSPLH
NA	TRBV7-9	TRBJ2-1	ASSARDRGFREQF
NA	TRBV5-1	TRBJ1-6	ASSLAESGVVDSPLH
NA	TRBV4-1	TRBJ1-2	ASSQDANRGPAYGYT
NA	TRBV11-2	TRBJ2-1	ASSLVGTSFNEQF
NA	TRBV21-1	TRBJ1-2	ASTTLGQGNNYGYT
NA	TRBV27	TRBJ1-1	ASSRSGVLNTEAF
once	TRBV2	TRBJ2-7	ASSESHSLGPYEQY
NA	TRBV7-3	TRBJ2-1	ASSLYTNNEQF
NA	TRBV7-3	TRBJ1-1	ASSLGQGNTEAF
NA	TRBV13	TRBJ1-1	ASRGRGENTEAF
NA	TRBV29-1	TRBJ2-7	SVATRSEQY
NA	TRBV9	TRBJ1-1	ASRTAAGGPEAF
NA	TRBV4-3	TRBJ2-5	ASSQDPGTQY
NA	TRBV27	TRBJ2-7	ASSSLDRGHEQY
NA	TRBV9	TRBJ1-4	ASSPGTGGLVNEKLF